This TCR beta chain was recorded in a study of blood T cells in healthy people across ages. Study-wide results and caveats: Any changes in expanded clonotypes were possibly confounded, as donor CMV status remained unknown.

For every donor, a draw yielded 7.5 to 10 milliliters of peripheral blood. Per sample, a minimum of 7 million PBMCs were isolated. This CDR3 is 14 amino acids long. Germline CDR1 reads SGHTA; CDR2 reads FQGNSA. Trimming shortened V by 2 bases and J by 11 bases, and 18 bases separated the two germline ends. Primed by a sample-barcoded 5' primer and a J-beta primer mix, a second PCR proceeded for about 6 to 11 cycles. TCRdb reanalysed the 5' RACE reads using MiXCR and keeps one entry per CDR3 protein. The profile shows around 870,000 distinct CDR3 sequences, around 28% of them singletons. This clonotype occurred many times. Its antigen is not identified. This clone may be a read error of a much larger clone one base away.

This TCR was sampled from a woman of 80 years or more in good health. This rearrangement joins TRBV7-2 to TRBJ2-5; possibly TRBD1 or TRBD2 for D (6 bases each). Sequences were obtained from blood. The DNA of the CDR3 is TGTGCCAGCAGCTTAAGGGGGGCTAGCAATGAGCAGTACTTC. As protein: CASSLRGASNEQYF.